This T cell receptor (beta chain) was sequenced for a study of blood T cell repertoires in COVID-19. The protocol was immunoSEQ multiplex PCR, while the TCRdb copy is restricted to in-frame clones and leaves out a portion. Of 300,000 or so clones in the sample, 86% were seen once. V dropped 4 bases and J dropped 0; count of bases not matched to a gene: 6. CDR1 is SGHRS and CDR2 is YFSETQ in the germline V gene. The CDR3 contains 17 residues. The source is a woman aged 18-29 years who had recovered from COVID-19. The genes are TRBV5-1 and TRBJ2-6; 8 nucleotides match TRBD1. Sequencing input: PBMCs or T cells enriched from blood (not recorded which). The CDR3: CASSGQGSLSGANVLTF. Written as DNA, the CDR3 is TGCGCCAGCAGCGGACAGGGTTCACTCTCTGGGGCCAACGTCCTGACTTTC. The full variable domain, completed using reference TRBV5-1 and TRBJ2-6, is KAGVTQTPRYLIKTRGQQVTLSCSPISGHRSVSWYQQTPGQGLQFLFEYFSETQRNKGNFPGRFSGRQFSNSRSEMNVSTLELGDSALYLCASSGQGSLSGANVLTFGAGSRLTVL.